The clone carrying this T cell receptor beta chain has just a few counts. Its target is unknown. The authors incorporated unique molecular identifiers into the TCR beta cDNA libraries. MiXCR, run by TCRdb on the PCR reads, gives a single entry per CDR3 protein. Among a few hundred thousand distinct CDR3 sequences, approximately 45% were seen once, and the ten largest hold about 12%. This sample is drawn from a study of post-analysis software for immune sequencing data. Germline CDR1 and CDR2: DFQATT and SNEGSKA (reference sequence). The length of the CDR3 is 15 residues. Study-level results: Higher frequency in patients than in controls was seen for about five TRBV segments, with TRBV5-6, TRBV5-1 and TRBV20-1 among them. Samples from one preparation batch, clustered by F measure, grouped strongly together.

The sample comprised blood. This sequence originates from a girl aged 5-17 years with multiple sclerosis. V gene TRBV20-1 combines with J gene TRBJ2-5, with 11 bases identical to TRBD2. The J call may be wrong; the DNA end is better matched by TRBJ2-7. CDR3 sequence (DNA): TGCAGTGCTAGAGATCTTAGCGGGAGGGCCGACGAGCAGTACTTC. Protein product: CSARDLSGRADEQYF.